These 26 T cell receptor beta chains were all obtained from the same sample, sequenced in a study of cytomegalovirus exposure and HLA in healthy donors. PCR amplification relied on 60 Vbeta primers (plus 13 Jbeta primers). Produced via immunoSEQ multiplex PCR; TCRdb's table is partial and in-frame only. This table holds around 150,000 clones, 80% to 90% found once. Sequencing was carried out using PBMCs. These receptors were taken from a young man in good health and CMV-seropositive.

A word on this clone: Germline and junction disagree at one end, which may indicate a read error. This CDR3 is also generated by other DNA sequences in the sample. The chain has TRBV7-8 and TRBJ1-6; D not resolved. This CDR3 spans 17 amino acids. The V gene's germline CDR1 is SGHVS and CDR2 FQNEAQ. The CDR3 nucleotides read TGTGCCAGCAGCTTAGCCGCTACGAGCTCCTATAATTCACCTCTCCACTTT. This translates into CASSLAATSSYNSPLHF. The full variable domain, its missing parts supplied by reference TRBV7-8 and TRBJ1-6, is GAGVSQSPRYKVAKRGQDVALRCDPISGHVSLFWYQQALGQGPEFLTYFQNEAQLDKSGLPSDRFFAERPEGSVSTLKIQRTQQEDSAVYLCASSLAATSSYNSPLHFGNGTRLTVT.

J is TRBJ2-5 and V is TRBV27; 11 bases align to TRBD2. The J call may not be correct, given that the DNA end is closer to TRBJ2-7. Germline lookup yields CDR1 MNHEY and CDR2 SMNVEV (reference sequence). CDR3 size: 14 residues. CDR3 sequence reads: CASSLTSGVYEQYF. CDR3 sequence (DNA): TGTGCCAGCAGTTTGACTAGCGGGGTCTACGAGCAGTACTTC.

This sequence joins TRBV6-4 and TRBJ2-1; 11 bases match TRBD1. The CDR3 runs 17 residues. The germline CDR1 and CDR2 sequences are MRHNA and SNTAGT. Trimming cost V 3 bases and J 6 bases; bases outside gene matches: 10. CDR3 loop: CASSEDGPGQGVNEQFF. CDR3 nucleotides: TGTGCCAGCAGTGAAGACGGACCGGGACAGGGGGTCAATGAGCAGTTCTTC.

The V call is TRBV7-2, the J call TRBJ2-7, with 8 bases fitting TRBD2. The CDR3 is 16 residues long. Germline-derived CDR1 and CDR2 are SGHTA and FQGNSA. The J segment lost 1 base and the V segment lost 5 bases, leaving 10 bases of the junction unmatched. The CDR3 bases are TGTGCCAGCAGCCAACGGGGGGGGACCCATTCCTACGAGCAGTACTTC. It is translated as CASSQRGGTHSYEQYF.

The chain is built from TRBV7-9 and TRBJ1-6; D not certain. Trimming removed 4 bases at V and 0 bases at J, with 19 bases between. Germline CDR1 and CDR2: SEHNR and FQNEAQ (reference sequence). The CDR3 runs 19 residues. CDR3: CASSSNRQNGSSYNSPLHF. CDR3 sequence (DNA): TGTGCCAGCAGCTCGAATAGGCAGAACGGGAGCTCCTATAATTCACCCCTCCACTTT.

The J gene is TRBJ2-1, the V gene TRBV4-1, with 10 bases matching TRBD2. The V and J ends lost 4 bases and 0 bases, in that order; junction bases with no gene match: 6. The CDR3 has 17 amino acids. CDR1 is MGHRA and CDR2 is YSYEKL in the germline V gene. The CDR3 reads CASSLRLAGSSYNEQFF. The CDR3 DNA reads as TGCGCCAGCAGCCTCCGACTAGCGGGCAGCTCCTACAATGAGCAGTTCTTC.

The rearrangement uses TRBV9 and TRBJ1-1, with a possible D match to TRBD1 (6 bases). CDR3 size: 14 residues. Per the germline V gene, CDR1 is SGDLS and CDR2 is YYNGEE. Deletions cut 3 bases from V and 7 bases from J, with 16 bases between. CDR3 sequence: CASSAGQFKGEAFF. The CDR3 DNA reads TGTGCCAGCAGCGCAGGACAGTTTAAGGGTGAAGCTTTCTTT.

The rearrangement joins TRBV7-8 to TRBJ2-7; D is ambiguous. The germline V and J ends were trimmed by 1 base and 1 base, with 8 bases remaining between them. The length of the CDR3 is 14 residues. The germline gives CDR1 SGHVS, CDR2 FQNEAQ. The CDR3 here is CASSLEHSSYEQYF. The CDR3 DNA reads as TGTGCCAGCAGCTTAGAGCACAGTTCCTACGAGCAGTACTTC.

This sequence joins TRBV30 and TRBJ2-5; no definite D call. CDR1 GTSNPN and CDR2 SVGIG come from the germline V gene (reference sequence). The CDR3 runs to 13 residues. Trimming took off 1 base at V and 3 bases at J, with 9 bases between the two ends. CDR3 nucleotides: TGTGCCTGGAGTGACAAGCGAGAAGAGACCCAGTACTTC. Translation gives CAWSDKREETQYF.

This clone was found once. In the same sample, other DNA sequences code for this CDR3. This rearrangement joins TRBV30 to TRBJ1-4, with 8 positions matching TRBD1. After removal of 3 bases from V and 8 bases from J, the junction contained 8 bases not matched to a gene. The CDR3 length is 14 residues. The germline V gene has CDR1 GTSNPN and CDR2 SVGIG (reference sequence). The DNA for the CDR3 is TGTGCCTGGAGGACAACAGGGGGGGGAGAAAAACTGTTTTTT. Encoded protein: CAWRTTGGGEKLFF.

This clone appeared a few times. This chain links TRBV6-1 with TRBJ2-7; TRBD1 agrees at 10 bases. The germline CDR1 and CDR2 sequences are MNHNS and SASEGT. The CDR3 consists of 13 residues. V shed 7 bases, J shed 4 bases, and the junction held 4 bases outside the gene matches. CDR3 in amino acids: CASTRTGGYEQYF. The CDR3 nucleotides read TGTGCCAGCACGAGGACAGGGGGGTACGAGCAGTACTTC.

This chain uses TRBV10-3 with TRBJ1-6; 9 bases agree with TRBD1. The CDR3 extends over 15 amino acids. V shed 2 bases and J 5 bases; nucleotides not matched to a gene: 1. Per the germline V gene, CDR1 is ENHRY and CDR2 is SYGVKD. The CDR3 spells CAISERTGDNSPLHF. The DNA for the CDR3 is TGTGCCATCAGTGAGAGGACAGGGGATAATTCACCCCTCCACTTT.

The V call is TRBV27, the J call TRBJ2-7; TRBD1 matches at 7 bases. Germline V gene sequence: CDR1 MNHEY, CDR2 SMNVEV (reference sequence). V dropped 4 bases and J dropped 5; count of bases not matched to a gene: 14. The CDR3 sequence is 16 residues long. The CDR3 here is CASSSSHVGGPHEQYF. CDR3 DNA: TGTGCCAGCAGTTCCTCCCACGTAGGGGGCCCCCACGAGCAGTACTTC.

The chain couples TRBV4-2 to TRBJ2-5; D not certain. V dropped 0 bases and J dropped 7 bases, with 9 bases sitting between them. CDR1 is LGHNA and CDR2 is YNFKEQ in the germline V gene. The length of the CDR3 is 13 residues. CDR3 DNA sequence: TGTGCCAGCAGCCAAGAACACCGAAGGACCCAGTACTTC. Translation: CASSQEHRRTQYF.

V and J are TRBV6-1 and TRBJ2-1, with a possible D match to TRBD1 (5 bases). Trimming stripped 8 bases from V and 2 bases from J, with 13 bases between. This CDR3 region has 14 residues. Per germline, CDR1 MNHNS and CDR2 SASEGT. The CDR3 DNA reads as TGTGCCAGCTGGATGGACAATGCCTACAATGAGCAGTTCTTC. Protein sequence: CASWMDNAYNEQFF.

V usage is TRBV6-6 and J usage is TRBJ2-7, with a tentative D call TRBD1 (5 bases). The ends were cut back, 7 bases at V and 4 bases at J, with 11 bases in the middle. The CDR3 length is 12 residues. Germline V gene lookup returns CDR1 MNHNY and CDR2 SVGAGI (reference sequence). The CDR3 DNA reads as TGTGCCAGCAATCAGGGTGCATACGAGCAGTACTTC. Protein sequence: CASNQGAYEQYF.

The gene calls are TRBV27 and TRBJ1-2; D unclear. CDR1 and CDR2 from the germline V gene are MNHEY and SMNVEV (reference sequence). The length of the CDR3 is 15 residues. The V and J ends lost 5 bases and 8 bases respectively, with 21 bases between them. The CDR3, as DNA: TGTGCCAGCAGTCCTGCCGGCCTAGCCCCCGAGGGCTACACCTTC. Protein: CASSPAGLAPEGYTF.

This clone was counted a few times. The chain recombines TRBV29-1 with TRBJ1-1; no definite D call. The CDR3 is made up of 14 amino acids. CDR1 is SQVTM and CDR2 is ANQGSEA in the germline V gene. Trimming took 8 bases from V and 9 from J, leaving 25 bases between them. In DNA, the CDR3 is TGCAGCATACGCCGGGAAAGGCCCTACCCTAAAGCTTTCTTT. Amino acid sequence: CSIRRERPYPKAFF.

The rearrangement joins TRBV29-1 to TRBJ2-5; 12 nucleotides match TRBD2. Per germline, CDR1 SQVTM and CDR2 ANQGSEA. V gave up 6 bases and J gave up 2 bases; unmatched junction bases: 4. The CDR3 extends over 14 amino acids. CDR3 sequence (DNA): TGCAGCGTCGCGGGGACTAGCGGGCAAGAGACCCAGTACTTC. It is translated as CSVAGTSGQETQYF.

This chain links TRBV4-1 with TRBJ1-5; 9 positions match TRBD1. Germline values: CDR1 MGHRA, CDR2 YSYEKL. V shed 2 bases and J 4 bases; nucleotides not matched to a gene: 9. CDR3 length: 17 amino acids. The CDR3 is CASSQRSQGAGNQPQHF. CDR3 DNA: TGCGCCAGCAGCCAAAGGTCACAGGGGGCTGGGAATCAGCCCCAGCATTTT.

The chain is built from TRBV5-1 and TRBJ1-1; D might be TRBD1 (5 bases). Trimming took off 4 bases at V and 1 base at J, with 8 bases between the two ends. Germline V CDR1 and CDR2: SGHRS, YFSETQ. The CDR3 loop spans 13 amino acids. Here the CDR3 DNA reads TGCGCCAGCAGCGTCGGACAGAACACTGAAGCTTTCTTT. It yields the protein CASSVGQNTEAFF.

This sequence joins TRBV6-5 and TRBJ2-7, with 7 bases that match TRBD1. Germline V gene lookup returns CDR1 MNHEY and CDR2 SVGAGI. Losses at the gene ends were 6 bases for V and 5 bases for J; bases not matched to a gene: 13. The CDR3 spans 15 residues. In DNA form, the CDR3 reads TGTGCCAGCAGCCACAGGGGTGTCACTACTAACGAGCAGTACTTC. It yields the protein CASSHRGVTTNEQYF.

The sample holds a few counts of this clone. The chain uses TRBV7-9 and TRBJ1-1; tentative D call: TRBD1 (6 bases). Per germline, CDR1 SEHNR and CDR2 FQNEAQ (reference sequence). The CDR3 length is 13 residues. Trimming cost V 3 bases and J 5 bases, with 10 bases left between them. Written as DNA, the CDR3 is TGTGCCAGCAGCTTGGGGGCGAGGACTGAAGCTTTCTTT. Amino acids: CASSLGARTEAFF.

CDR3 protein: CASSLVGLAGWRTGELFF. The CDR3 DNA follows: TGTGCCAGCAGCTTAGTAGGACTAGCGGGGTGGCGGACCGGGGAGCTGTTTTTT. V is TRBV11-2 and J is TRBJ2-2; 12 bases fit TRBD2. The V gene end was trimmed by 1 base and the J gene end by 5 bases; junction bases not matched to a gene: 8. This CDR3 has 18 residues. Germline loops: CDR1 SGHAT, CDR2 FQNNGV.

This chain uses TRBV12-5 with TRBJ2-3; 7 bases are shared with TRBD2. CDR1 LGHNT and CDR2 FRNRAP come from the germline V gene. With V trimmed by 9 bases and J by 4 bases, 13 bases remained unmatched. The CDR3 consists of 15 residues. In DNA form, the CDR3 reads TGTGCTAGCCTGTGGGTAGCGGGTGGTTCAGATACGCAGTATTTT. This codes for CASLWVAGGSDTQYF. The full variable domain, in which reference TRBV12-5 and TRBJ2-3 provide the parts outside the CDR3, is DARVTQTPRHKVTEMGQEVTMRCQPILGHNTVFWYRQTMMQGLELLAYFRNRAPLDDSGMPKDRFSAEMPDATLATLKIQPSEPRDSAVYFCASLWVAGGSDTQYFGPGTRLTVL.

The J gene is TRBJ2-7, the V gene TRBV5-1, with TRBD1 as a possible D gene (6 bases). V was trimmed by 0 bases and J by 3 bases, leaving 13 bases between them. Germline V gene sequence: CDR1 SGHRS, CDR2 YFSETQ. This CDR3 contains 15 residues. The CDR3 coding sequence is TGCGCCAGCAGCTTGGACGGGACACGAAACTACGAGCAGTACTTC. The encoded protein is CASSLDGTRNYEQYF.